One and the same sample provided the 19 T cell receptor beta chains below, sequenced in a study of response to subunit inactivated influenza vaccine. TCRdb fed the RT-PCR reads into MiXCR, producing one record per CDR3 protein. There are hundreds of thousands of distinct CDR3 sequences in the sample; 13% to 15% occur only once, and 7.5% to 9% lies in the top ten. The specimen was PBMCs from blood, collected roughly 15 days before vaccination. These TCRs come from a man between 45 and 60 years old who received an inactivated influenza vaccine.

The chain uses TRBV20-1 and TRBJ2-1, with 9 bases identical to TRBD1. In germline, CDR1 is DFQATT, CDR2 SNEGSKA (reference sequence). V lost 1 base, J lost 2 bases, and 6 bases stayed unmatched. This CDR3 comprises 16 residues. The DNA of the CDR3 is TGCAGTGCTAGAGCACAGGGGGCCGCGGCCTACAATGAGCAGTTCTTC. Residues: CSARAQGAAAYNEQFF.

In its sample, this clonotype was seen a few times. The chain recombines TRBV20-1 with TRBJ2-3, with 12 bases fitting TRBD2. CDR1 and CDR2 from the germline V gene are DFQATT and SNEGSKA (reference sequence). The CDR3 runs 17 residues. The ends lost 3 bases at V and 1 base at J; junction bases unmatched: 8. The chain's CDR3 is CSASASGRAGGTDTQYF. CDR3 DNA sequence: TGCAGTGCTAGCGCTAGCGGGAGGGCCGGAGGCACAGATACGCAGTATTTT.

This clonotype has more than one count but fewer than ten. The rearrangement uses TRBV7-8 and TRBJ2-3; D is unresolved. The CDR3 totals 17 residues. V lost 5 bases to trimming and J lost 0 bases, with 18 bases between them. The V gene's germline CDR1 is SGHVS and CDR2 FQNEAQ. The CDR3 DNA reads as TGTGCCAGCAGCCCCCCGGGTTTGCACCCTAGCACAGATACGCAGTATTTT. Its translation: CASSPPGLHPSTDTQYF. Together with reference TRBV7-8 and TRBJ2-3, the CDR3 gives the full variable domain: GAGVSQSPRYKVAKRGQDVALRCDPISGHVSLFWYQQALGQGPEFLTYFQNEAQLDKSGLPSDRFFAERPEGSVSTLKIQRTQQEDSAVYLCASSPPGLHPSTDTQYFGPGTRLTVL.

The rearrangement links TRBV6-1 to TRBJ2-2; D remains ambiguous. The CDR3 sequence is 16 residues long. CDR1 is MNHNS, CDR2 SASEGT, per germline. The V gene lost 4 bases and the J gene lost 0 bases, with 12 bases spanning the gap. CDR3 loop: CASSGTSTTNTGELFF. DNA for the CDR3: TGTGCCAGCAGTGGCACATCCACTACGAACACCGGGGAGCTGTTTTTT.

The rearrangement joins TRBV4-3 to TRBJ2-7, with D possibly matching TRBD1 (6 bases). V lost 1 base, J lost 2 bases, and 18 bases lay in between. Germline CDR1 is LGHNA and CDR2 is YSLEER. The CDR3 is made up of 17 amino acids. The CDR3, as DNA: TGCGCCAGCAGCCAAGGAGTGGACCGGGACAATGCCTACGAGCAGTACTTC. Its translation is CASSQGVDRDNAYEQYF.

V and J are TRBV6-1 and TRBJ2-2; the match to TRBD2 covers 10 bases. CDR3 size: 14 residues. The V and J ends lost 5 bases and 4 bases, in that order; junction bases with no gene match: 1. The germline CDR1 and CDR2 sequences are MNHNS and SASEGT. Here the CDR3 reads CASSIAGGTGELFF. The CDR3 region has the DNA TGTGCCAGCAGTATAGCGGGAGGCACCGGGGAGCTGTTTTTT.

The J gene is TRBJ2-2, the V gene TRBV11-2; 9 positions match TRBD1. Germline V gene lookup returns CDR1 SGHAT and CDR2 FQNNGV. V shed 5 bases, J shed 6 bases, and the junction held 7 bases outside the gene matches. This CDR3 contains 15 residues. CDR3 loop: CASSPYRGQAGELFF. The CDR3 nucleotides are TGTGCCAGCAGCCCCTACAGGGGGCAGGCCGGGGAGCTGTTTTTT.

The count of this clonotype is one. A much larger clonotype is one base distant, so this may be a read error. The chain couples TRBV3-1 to TRBJ2-7, with 8 positions matching TRBD2. The V gene's germline CDR1 is LGHDT and CDR2 YNNKEL (reference sequence). V was clipped by 0 bases and J by 8 bases; unmatched bases: 6. CDR3 length equals 14 residues. The CDR3 DNA reads as TGTGCCAGCAGCCAAGATCTCGGGGGGGGACAGCAGTACTTC. This sequence encodes CASSQDLGGGQQYF.

This clonotype was picked up many times. The V gene is TRBV2, the J gene TRBJ1-1, with no clear D. CDR3 length: 11 amino acids. The V end was cut by 6 bases, the J end by 1 base, with 3 bases between. The V gene's germline CDR1 is SNHLY and CDR2 FYNNEI. In DNA form, the CDR3 reads TGTGCCAGCAGGGGGAACACTGAAGCTTTCTTT. It codes for CASRGNTEAFF.

The V and J genes are TRBV15 and TRBJ2-1; 7 nucleotides align to TRBD2. The CDR3 has 15 residues. Germline CDR1 reads LNHNV; CDR2 reads YYDKDF (reference sequence). V lost 0 bases, J lost 6 bases, and 5 bases stayed unmatched. For the CDR3, the DNA is TGTGCCACCAGCAGAGAGGCGGGAGTCGCCAATGAGCAGTTCTTC. Translation: CATSREAGVANEQFF.

The chain uses TRBV7-9 and TRBJ2-1; possible D gene TRBD2, 5 bases. Trimming removed 2 bases from V and 0 bases from J, with 11 bases in between. The CDR3 consists of 16 residues. Germline lookup yields CDR1 SEHNR and CDR2 FQNEAQ (reference sequence). CDR3 nucleotide sequence: TGTGCCAGCAGCTTAAACGGGATCAGCTCCTACAATGAGCAGTTCTTC. Its translation is CASSLNGISSYNEQFF.

This clonotype was seen a few times. V and J are TRBV28 and TRBJ2-7; 12 nucleotides agree with TRBD1. The CDR3 loop spans 16 amino acids. Germline trimming cut 7 bases from V and 4 bases from J; bases unmatched to any gene: 11. Germline CDR1 reads MDHEN; CDR2 reads SYDVKM. The CDR3 region is CASKPHGTGGVYEQYF. CDR3 nucleotide sequence: TGTGCCAGCAAACCTCACGGGACAGGGGGCGTATACGAGCAGTACTTC. The full variable domain, in which reference TRBV28 and TRBJ2-7 provide the parts outside the CDR3, is DVKVTQSSRYLVKRTGEKVFLECVQDMDHENMFWYRQDPGLGLRLIYFSYDVKMKEKGDIPEGYSVSREKKERFSLILESASTNQTSMYLCASKPHGTGGVYEQYFGPGTRLTVT.

This clonotype showed up many times. The gene calls are TRBV5-1 and TRBJ2-3; D not certain. V lost 0 bases and J 3 bases, leaving 8 bases between the germline ends. CDR1 is SGHRS, CDR2 YFSETQ, per germline. The CDR3 loop spans 14 amino acids. The CDR3 protein is CASSLGSATDTQYF. CDR3 sequence (DNA): TGCGCCAGCAGCTTGGGCTCGGCAACAGATACGCAGTATTTT.

The table lists this clonotype with a few counts. The V call is TRBV12-3 or TRBV12-4, the J call TRBJ2-1; possible D gene TRBD2, 6 bases. The CDR3 is 15 amino acids. The V end was cut by 7 bases, the J end by 9 bases, with 22 bases between. The CDR3 bases are TGTGCCAGCAACAAAAGGGCCGGCTGGCGGGGTGAGCAGTTCTTC. Translation: CASNKRAGWRGEQFF.

This clonotype came up a few times. The chain uses TRBV27 and TRBJ2-2; 9 nucleotides agree with TRBD1. Losses at the gene ends were 7 bases for V and 3 bases for J; bases not matched to a gene: 6. Germline V gene data show CDR1 as MNHEY and CDR2 as SMNVEV (reference sequence). The CDR3 runs 15 residues. CDR3 DNA: TGTGCCAGCAATCGGGGGACAGGGTACACCGGGGAGCTGTTTTTT. Amino acids: CASNRGTGYTGELFF.

V is TRBV2 and J is TRBJ1-1; D gene unclear. Germline V CDR1 and CDR2: SNHLY, FYNNEI. Trimming removed 6 bases from V and 7 bases from J, with 18 bases in between. The CDR3 loop spans 14 amino acids. CDR3 sequence reads: CASSMDRVTVEAFF. The CDR3 DNA reads TGTGCCAGCAGCATGGATAGAGTCACCGTTGAAGCTTTCTTT.

This clonotype was counted at least ten times. The gene calls are TRBV12-3 or TRBV12-4 and TRBJ2-7; 7 bases are shared with TRBD1. The CDR3 spans 16 residues. V gave up 2 bases and J gave up 0 bases; unmatched junction bases: 7. In DNA form, the CDR3 reads TGTGCCAGCAGTTTATCCGCGGACAGGTCCTCCTACGAGCAGTACTTC. This translates into CASSLSADRSSYEQYF.

The chain uses TRBV6-5 and TRBJ1-2; D not certain. This CDR3 region has 12 residues. Germline V gene data show CDR1 as MNHEY and CDR2 as SVGAGI. V was clipped by 2 bases and J by 10 bases, with 11 bases between them. The CDR3 reads CASSYGGAAYTF. Written as DNA, the CDR3 is TGTGCCAGCAGTTACGGCGGCGCCGCCTACACCTTC.

The chain joins TRBV7-6 to TRBJ2-2; 13 bases are a match to TRBD2. V lost 4 bases and J lost 6; bases outside the gene matches: 11. Germline V gene data show CDR1 as SGHVS and CDR2 as FNYEAQ. The CDR3 is 18 amino acids. Written as DNA, the CDR3 is TGTGCCAGCAGCTCCCAGGGACTAGCGGGAAGGAGGTCCGGGGAGCTGTTTTTT. It translates to CASSSQGLAGRRSGELFF.